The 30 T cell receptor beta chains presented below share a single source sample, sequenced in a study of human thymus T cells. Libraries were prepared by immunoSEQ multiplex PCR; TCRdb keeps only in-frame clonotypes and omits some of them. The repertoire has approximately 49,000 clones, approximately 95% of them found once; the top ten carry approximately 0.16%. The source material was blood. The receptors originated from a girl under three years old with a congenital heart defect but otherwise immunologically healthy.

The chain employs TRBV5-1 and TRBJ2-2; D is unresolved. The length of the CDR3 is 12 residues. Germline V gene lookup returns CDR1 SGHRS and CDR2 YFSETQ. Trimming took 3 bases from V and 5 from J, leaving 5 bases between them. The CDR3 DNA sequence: TGCGCCAGCAGCTCTCCGACCGGGGAGCTGTTTTTT. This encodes CASSSPTGELFF. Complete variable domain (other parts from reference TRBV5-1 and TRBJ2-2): KAGVTQTPRYLIKTRGQQVTLSCSPISGHRSVSWYQQTPGQGLQFLFEYFSETQRNKGNFPGRFSGRQFSNSRSEMNVSTLELGDSALYLCASSSPTGELFFGEGSRLTVL.

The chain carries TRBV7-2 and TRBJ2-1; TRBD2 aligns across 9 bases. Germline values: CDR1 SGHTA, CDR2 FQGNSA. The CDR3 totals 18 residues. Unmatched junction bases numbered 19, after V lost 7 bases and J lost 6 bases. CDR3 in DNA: TGTGCCAGCACCTCTACCATCCGAGGCGGGAGGGCCCCCAATGAGCAGTTCTTC. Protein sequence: CASTSTIRGGRAPNEQFF.

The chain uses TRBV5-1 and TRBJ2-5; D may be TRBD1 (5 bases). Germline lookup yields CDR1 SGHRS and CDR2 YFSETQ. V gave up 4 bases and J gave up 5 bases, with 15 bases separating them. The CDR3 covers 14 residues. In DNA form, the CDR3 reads TGCGCCAGCAGCATGGGTCAAGGGGTGGAGACCCAGTACTTC. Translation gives CASSMGQGVETQYF.

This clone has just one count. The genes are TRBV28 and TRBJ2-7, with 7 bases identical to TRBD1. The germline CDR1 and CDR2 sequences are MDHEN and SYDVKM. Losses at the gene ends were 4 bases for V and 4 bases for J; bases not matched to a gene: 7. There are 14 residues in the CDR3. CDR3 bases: TGTGCCAGCAGTTCCCGGGACAGTGGTTACGAGCAGTACTTC. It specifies CASSSRDSGYEQYF.

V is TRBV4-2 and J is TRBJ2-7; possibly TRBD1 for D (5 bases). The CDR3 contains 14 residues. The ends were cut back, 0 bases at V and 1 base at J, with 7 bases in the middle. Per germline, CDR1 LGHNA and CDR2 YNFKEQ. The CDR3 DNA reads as TGTGCCAGCAGCCAAGACCCAGGGTCCTACGAGCAGTACTTC. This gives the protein CASSQDPGSYEQYF.

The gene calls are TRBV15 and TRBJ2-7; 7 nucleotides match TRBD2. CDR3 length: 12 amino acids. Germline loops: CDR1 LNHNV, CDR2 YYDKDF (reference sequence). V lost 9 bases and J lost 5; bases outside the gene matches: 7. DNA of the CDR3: TGTGCCACGGGGGGGACTGTAGACGAGCAGTACTTC. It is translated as CATGGTVDEQYF.

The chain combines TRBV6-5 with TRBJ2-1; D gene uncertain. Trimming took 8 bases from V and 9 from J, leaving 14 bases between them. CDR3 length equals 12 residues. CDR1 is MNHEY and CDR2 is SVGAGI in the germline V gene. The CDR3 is CASSPRWSEQFF. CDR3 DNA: TGTGCCAGCTCACCTAGGTGGTCTGAGCAGTTCTTC.

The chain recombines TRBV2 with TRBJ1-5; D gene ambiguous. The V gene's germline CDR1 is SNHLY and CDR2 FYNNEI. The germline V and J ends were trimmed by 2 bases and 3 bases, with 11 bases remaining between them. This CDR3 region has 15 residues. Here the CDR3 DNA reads TGTGCCAGCAGTGAATGGTGGCCGATCAATCAGCCCCAGCATTTT. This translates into CASSEWWPINQPQHF.

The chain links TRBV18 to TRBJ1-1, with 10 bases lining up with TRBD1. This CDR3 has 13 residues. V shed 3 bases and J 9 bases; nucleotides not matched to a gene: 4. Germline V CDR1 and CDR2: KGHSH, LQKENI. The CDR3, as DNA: TGTGCCAGCTCACCCGGGACAGGGGAACAAGCTTTCTTT. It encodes CASSPGTGEQAFF.

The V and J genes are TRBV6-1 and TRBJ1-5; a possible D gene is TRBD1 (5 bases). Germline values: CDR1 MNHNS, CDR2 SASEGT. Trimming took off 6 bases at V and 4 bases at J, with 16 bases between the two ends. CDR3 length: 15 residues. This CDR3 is CASRSTGTVNQPQHF. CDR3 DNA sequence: TGTGCCAGCAGAAGCACCGGGACGGTGAATCAGCCCCAGCATTTT.

CDR3 DNA sequence: TGTGCCAGCAGTTCGACAGCCAGCCGTTATCCCGAAGGCTACGAGCAGTACTTC. Protein sequence: CASSSTASRYPEGYEQYF. This chain links TRBV27 with TRBJ2-7, with D maybe TRBD1 (5 bases). The CDR3 has 18 amino acids. The germline V and J ends were trimmed by 4 bases and 3 bases, with 25 bases remaining between them. The germline CDR1 and CDR2 sequences are MNHEY and SMNVEV (reference sequence).

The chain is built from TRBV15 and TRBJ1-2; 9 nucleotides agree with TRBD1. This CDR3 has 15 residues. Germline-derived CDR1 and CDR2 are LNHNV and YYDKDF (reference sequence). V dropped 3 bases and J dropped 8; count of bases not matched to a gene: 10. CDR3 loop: CATSSLTGGGTGYTF. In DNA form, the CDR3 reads TGTGCCACCAGCAGCCTAACAGGGGGCGGGACGGGCTACACCTTC.

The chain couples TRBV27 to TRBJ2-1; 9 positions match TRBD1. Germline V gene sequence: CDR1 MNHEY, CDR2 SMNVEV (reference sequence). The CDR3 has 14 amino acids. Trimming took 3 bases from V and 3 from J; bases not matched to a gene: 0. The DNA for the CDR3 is TGTGCCAGCAGTTTGACAGGGGGCTACAATGAGCAGTTCTTC. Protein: CASSLTGGYNEQFF.

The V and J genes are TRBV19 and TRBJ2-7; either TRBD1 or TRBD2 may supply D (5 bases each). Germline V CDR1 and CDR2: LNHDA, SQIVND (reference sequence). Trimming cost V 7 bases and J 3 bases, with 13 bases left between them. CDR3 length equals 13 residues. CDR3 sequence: CASKRQGDYEQYF. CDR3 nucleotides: TGTGCCAGTAAACGCCAGGGAGACTACGAGCAGTACTTC.

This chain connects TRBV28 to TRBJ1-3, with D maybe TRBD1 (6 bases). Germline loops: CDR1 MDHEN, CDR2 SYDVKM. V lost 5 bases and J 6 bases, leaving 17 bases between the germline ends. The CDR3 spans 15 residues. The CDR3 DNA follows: TGTGCCAGCAGTCATACGGGGGGGCTAGAAAACACCATATATTTT. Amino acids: CASSHTGGLENTIYF.

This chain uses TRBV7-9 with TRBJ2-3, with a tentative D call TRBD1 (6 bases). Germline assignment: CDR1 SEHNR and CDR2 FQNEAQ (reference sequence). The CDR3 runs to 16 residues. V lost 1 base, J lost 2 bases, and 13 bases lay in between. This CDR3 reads CASSLDWDTSTDTQYF. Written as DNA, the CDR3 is TGTGCCAGCAGCTTAGATTGGGACACTTCCACAGATACGCAGTATTTT.

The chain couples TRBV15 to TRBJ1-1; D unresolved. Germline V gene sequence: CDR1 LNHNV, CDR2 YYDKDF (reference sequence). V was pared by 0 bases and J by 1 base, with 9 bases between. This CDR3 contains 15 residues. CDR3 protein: CATSRDLQPNTEAFF. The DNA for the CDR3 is TGTGCCACCAGCAGAGACCTTCAACCGAACACTGAAGCTTTCTTT.

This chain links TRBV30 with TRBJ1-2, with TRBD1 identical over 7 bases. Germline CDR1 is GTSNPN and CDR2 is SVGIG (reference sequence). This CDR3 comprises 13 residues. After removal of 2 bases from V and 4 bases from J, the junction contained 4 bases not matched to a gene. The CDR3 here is CAWSRGGGYGYTF. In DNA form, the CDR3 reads TGTGCCTGGAGTCGAGGGGGCGGCTATGGCTACACCTTC.

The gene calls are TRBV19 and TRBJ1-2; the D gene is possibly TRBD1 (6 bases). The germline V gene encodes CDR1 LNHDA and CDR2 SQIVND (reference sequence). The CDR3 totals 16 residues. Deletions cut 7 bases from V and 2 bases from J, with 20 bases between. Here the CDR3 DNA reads TGTGCCAGTAACTCCGGTCGGGGGGCAAAGAACTATGGCTACACCTTC. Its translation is CASNSGRGAKNYGYTF.

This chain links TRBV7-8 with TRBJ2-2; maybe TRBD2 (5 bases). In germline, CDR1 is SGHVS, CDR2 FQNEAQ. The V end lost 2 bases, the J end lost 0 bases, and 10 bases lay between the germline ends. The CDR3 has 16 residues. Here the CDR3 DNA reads TGTGCCAGCAGCTTACGGCGGAGGTCGAACACCGGGGAGCTGTTTTTT. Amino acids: CASSLRRRSNTGELFF.

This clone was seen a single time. CDR3 residues: CASSPKWGVEYNEQFF. DNA for the CDR3: TGTGCCAGCAGCCCAAAATGGGGGGTGGAGTACAATGAGCAGTTCTTC. The chain links TRBV7-9 to TRBJ2-1; possible D gene TRBD2, 6 bases. Germline lookup yields CDR1 SEHNR and CDR2 FQNEAQ (reference sequence). The CDR3 length is 16 residues. V shed 5 bases and J shed 4 bases, with 18 bases lying between them.

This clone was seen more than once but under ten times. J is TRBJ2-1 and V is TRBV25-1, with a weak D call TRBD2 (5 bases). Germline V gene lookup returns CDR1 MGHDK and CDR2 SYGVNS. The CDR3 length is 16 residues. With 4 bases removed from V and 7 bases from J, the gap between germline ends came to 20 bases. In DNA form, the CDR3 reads TGTGCCAGCAGTGGTCCTAGCCAGCCCTCGATTAATGAGCAGTTCTTC. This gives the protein CASSGPSQPSINEQFF.

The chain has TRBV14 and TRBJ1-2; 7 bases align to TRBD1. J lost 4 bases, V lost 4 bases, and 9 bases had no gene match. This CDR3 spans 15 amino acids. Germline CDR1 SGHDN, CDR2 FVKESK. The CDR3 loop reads CASSPRQGLLYGYTF. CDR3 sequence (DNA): TGTGCCAGCAGCCCGCGACAGGGTCTACTCTATGGCTACACCTTC.

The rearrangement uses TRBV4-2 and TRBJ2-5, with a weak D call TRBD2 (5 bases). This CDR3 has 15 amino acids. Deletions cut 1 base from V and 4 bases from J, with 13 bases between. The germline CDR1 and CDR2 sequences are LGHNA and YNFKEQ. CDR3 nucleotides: TGTGCCAGCAGCCAAGGTACGCCCCGGGGAGAGACCCAGTACTTC. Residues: CASSQGTPRGETQYF.

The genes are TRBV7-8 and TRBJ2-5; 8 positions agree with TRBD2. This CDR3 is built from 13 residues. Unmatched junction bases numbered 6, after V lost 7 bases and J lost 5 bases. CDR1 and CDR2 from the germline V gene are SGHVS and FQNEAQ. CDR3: CASTPPGGETQYF. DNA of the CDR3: TGTGCCAGCACACCGCCGGGGGGGGAGACCCAGTACTTC.

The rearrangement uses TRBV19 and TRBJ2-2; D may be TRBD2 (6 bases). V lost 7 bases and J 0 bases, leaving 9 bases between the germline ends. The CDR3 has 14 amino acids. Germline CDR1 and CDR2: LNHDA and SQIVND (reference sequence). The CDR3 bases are TGTGCCAGTACCCGGGGGACGAACACCGGGGAGCTGTTTTTT. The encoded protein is CASTRGTNTGELFF.

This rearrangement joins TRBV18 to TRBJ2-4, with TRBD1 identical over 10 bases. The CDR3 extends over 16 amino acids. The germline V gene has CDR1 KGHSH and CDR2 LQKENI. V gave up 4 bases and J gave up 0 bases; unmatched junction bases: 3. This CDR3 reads CASSLDRGQAKNIQYF. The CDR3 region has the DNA TGTGCCAGCTCACTCGACAGGGGGCAAGCCAAAAACATTCAGTACTTC. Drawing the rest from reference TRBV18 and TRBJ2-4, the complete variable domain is NAGVMQNPRHLVRRRGQEARLRCSPMKGHSHVYWYRQLPEEGLKFMVYLQKENIIDESGMPKERFSAEFPKEGPSILRIQQVVRGDSAAYFCASSLDRGQAKNIQYFGAGTRLSVL.

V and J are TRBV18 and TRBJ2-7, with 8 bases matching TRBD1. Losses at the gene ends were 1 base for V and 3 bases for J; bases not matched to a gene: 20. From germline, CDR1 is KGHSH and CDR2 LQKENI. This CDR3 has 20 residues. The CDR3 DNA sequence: TGTGCCAGCTCACCACTTGCAGGGGGCAGGGCGTTGGGGCCTAGCTACGAGCAGTACTTC. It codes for CASSPLAGGRALGPSYEQYF.

This CDR3 is CAWSVLDGRAGNEQFF. As DNA, the CDR3 is TGTGCCTGGAGTGTACTCGACGGGAGGGCCGGGAATGAGCAGTTCTTC. The genes are TRBV30 and TRBJ2-1, with 8 bases fitting TRBD2. CDR3 length equals 16 residues. The germline V gene has CDR1 GTSNPN and CDR2 SVGIG (reference sequence). V shed 0 bases, J shed 7 bases, and the junction held 11 bases outside the gene matches.

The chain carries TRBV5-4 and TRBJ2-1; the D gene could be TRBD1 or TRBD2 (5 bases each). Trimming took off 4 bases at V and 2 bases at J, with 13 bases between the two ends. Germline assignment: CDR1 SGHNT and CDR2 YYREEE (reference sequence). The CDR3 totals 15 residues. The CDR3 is CASSPTWGTYNEQFF. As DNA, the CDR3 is TGTGCCAGCAGCCCCACCTGGGGGACCTACAATGAGCAGTTCTTC.